The text below deals with one T cell receptor beta chain. Its matching antigen is unknown. CDR1 is SGHRS, CDR2 YFSETQ, per germline. V lost 4 bases and J lost 3, with 11 bases in between. The CDR3 spans 14 residues. The sample belongs to a study of identical twins. Regarding the study as a whole: Rather than following the same donors, the conclusions depended on cross-sectional statistical analysis.

Via MiXCR, TCRdb re-called the 5' RACE reads, giving one row per CDR3 protein. The table records approximately 500,000 distinct CDR3 sequences, roughly 24% of them present only once. These records were also assigned to another study, of T cells expressing NK-cell markers. From that paper: Source material for TCR beta repertoires consisted of sorted CD3+CD56+NKG2C+, CD3+CD56+NKG2C- and CD3+CD56-NKG2C+ T cells. HCMV seropositivity marked most of the eight sequenced donors; one was seronegative. Similarly, these clonotypes led the CD3+CD56-NKG2C+ fraction as well in a few donors.

The J gene is TRBJ2-1, the V gene TRBV5-1, with unresolved D. The sample comprised CD4+ T cells sorted from blood. The sequence was obtained from a woman aged 18 to 35 in good health. The CDR3 DNA reads TGCGCCAGCAGCCTGGAGTACGGCTACAATGAGCAGTTCTTC. Translated, it gives CASSLEYGYNEQFF.